The rows below give T cell receptor beta chains drawn from one sample of a study of T cell responses to AZD1222 COVID-19 vaccine. Clones were sequenced by immunoSEQ multiplex PCR, and TCRdb holds only the in-frame ones, with some missing. The table has some 200,000 clones, approximately 90% seen once. The sequenced sample was peripheral blood, obtained 28 days after the second dose of the MenACWY control vaccine. Receptor source: an adult who received the MenACWY meningococcal vaccine as a control. CDR3s include the opening cysteine and the closing phenylalanine or tryptophan. The order of the fields is J gene, V gene, CDR3 protein.

TRBJ1-6	TRBV9	CASSVDSGQGNSPLHF
TRBJ1-5	TRBV29-1	CSVEFSGSGQPQHF
TRBJ1-1	TRBV11-2	CASTQKIRRSDTEAFF
TRBJ1-4	TRBV19	CASSETFYAGKLFF
TRBJ2-3	TRBV9	CASRAGTAATDTQYF
TRBJ1-1	TRBV9	CASSGGTGVESTEAFF
TRBJ1-3	TRBV12-5	CASGLAGQRNTIYF
TRBJ1-2	TRBV7-6	CASSLWTGNNYGYTF
TRBJ2-5	TRBV6-5	CASSYSDIQETQYF
TRBJ2-1	TRBV7-2	CASSLVGDAYNEQFF
TRBJ2-2	TRBV7-2	CASSFKGSVGELFF
TRBJ1-6	TRBV23-1	CALERAYNSPLHF
TRBJ1-1	TRBV7-9	CASSLVVENTEAFF
TRBJ2-1	TRBV29-1	CSVEEGGHPLYNEQFF
TRBJ2-1	TRBV7-3	CASSLNPGTVNEQFF
TRBJ2-3	TRBV4-3	CASSQNPTDTQYF
TRBJ1-3	TRBV11-3	CASSPLGTSSGNTIYF
TRBJ2-3	TRBV3-1/TRBV3-2	CASSPYGTSGFTDTQYF
TRBJ1-1	TRBV2	CASSSTDRVGNTEAFF
TRBJ2-7	TRBV30	CAWVKRDRGWYHEQYF
TRBJ2-7	TRBV11-2	CASSLAVRTSYEQYF
TRBJ1-4	TRBV27	CASSLGAGGGLSTNEKLFF
TRBJ2-7	TRBV6-6	CASSYPGMSYEQYF
TRBJ2-7	TRBV15	CATSRDLAGGTYEQYF
TRBJ2-1	TRBV6-6	CASSNLASGRNEQFF
TRBJ2-1	TRBV4-3	CASSQDQDGPYNEQFF
TRBJ1-5	TRBV6-1	CASSEAGRDQPQHF
TRBJ2-5	TRBV5-1	CASSSSSGQETQYF
TRBJ2-1	TRBV5-4	CATSEGPYNEQFF
TRBJ2-5	TRBV4-2	CASSQELAGESETQYF
TRBJ1-4	TRBV10-3	CAAGTGNEKLFF
TRBJ1-5	TRBV28	CASSLTGTQPQHF
TRBJ2-3	TRBV6-4	CASSLGTSTDTQYF
TRBJ2-1	TRBV7-2	CASSLALGTSGYNEQFF
TRBJ1-2	TRBV6-5	CASSYSIAGAEGYTF
TRBJ2-2	TRBV11-2	CASSLATGTGELFF
TRBJ1-5	TRBV7-3	CASSSTGGTPQHF
TRBJ1-1	TRBV18	CASSPPSTNTEAFF
TRBJ2-2	TRBV18	CASSPPGTGGTTGELFF
TRBJ1-4	TRBV6-4	CASSDSIGVLSEKLFF
TRBJ2-7	TRBV19	CASSIRGAEYEQYF
TRBJ2-1	TRBV19	CASSTPGQVYNEQFF
TRBJ1-5	TRBV6-2/TRBV6-3	CASSYRLDRGSNQPQHF
TRBJ2-5	TRBV5-6	CASSQTLAGGGRETQYF
TRBJ2-7	TRBV7-2	CASSSPRVGDDYEQYF
TRBJ1-4	TRBV28	CASSPVGGGDEKLFF
TRBJ2-3	TRBV6-1	CASSEAPPGLAGGATDTQYF
TRBJ2-1	TRBV7-2	CASSPLRGQGGHEQFF
TRBJ1-5	TRBV4-2	CASSQVNQPQHF
TRBJ1-4	TRBV18	CASSPLYRGADEKLFF
TRBJ1-2	TRBV9	CASSVGTGANYGYTF
TRBJ1-2	TRBV6-6	CASTSNYGYTF